Shown below are 10 T cell receptor beta chains from a single sample sequenced in a study of T cell responses to AZD1222 COVID-19 vaccine. Only in-frame clones appear in the TCRdb table, and some are missing; sequencing was by immunoSEQ multiplex PCR. The sample consists of about 120,000 clones, roughly 86% of them appearing once. The sequenced sample was peripheral blood, obtained 28 days after the second AZD1222 dose. The receptors were sampled from an adult who received the AZD1222 COVID-19 vaccine.

CDR3 protein: CASSSTGIWGNQPQHF. The CDR3 DNA reads as TGTGCCAGCAGCTCCACGGGCATCTGGGGCAATCAGCCCCAGCATTTT. The J gene is TRBJ1-5, the V gene TRBV7-3, with D unclear. This CDR3 spans 16 amino acids. Germline loops: CDR1 SGHTA, CDR2 FQGTGA. V dropped 4 bases and J dropped 2 bases, with 15 bases sitting between them.

The chain links TRBV5-1 to TRBJ1-1; D is unresolved. The germline V gene has CDR1 SGHRS and CDR2 YFSETQ. V was trimmed by 7 bases and J by 1 base, leaving 11 bases between them. The CDR3 runs to 13 residues. CDR3 nucleotides: TGCGCCAGCTCGAGGGAGGGGAACACTGAAGCTTTCTTT. Translation gives CASSREGNTEAFF.

This clone is a singleton in its sample. The chain has TRBV29-1 and TRBJ1-1, with D maybe TRBD1 (5 bases). The CDR3 spans 14 residues. Trimming shortened V by 5 bases and J by 6 bases, and 19 bases separated the two germline ends. Germline CDR1 SQVTM, CDR2 ANQGSEA. Here the CDR3 reads CSVSWTMTTSEAFF. The DNA of the CDR3 is TGCAGCGTTTCCTGGACAATGACAACCTCTGAAGCTTTCTTT. Looking up the rest from reference TRBV29-1 and TRBJ1-1 gives the full variable domain: SAVISQKPSRDICQRGTSLTIQCQVDSQVTMMFWYRQQPGQSLTLIATANQGSEATYESGFVIDKFPISRPNLTFSTLTVSNMSPEDSSIYLCSVSWTMTTSEAFFGQGTRLTVV.

The V and J genes are TRBV9 and TRBJ1-4; D might be TRBD1 (6 bases). With 4 bases removed from V and 8 bases from J, the gap between germline ends came to 15 bases. Germline CDR1 reads SGDLS; CDR2 reads YYNGEE. CDR3 size: 14 residues. The CDR3 protein is CASSPSGGGEKLFF. The CDR3 DNA sequence: TGTGCCAGCAGCCCCTCGGGGGGCGGAGAAAAACTGTTTTTT.

V is TRBV19 and J is TRBJ1-2, with a tentative D call TRBD1 (5 bases). Trimming removed 7 bases at V and 10 bases at J, with 22 bases between. This CDR3 spans 14 amino acids. Germline CDR1 LNHDA, CDR2 SQIVND (reference sequence). For the CDR3, the DNA is TGTGCCAGTACCTCGCAGGCGATCCGGGGCATCTACACCTTC. Protein sequence: CASTSQAIRGIYTF.

The chain couples TRBV7-9 to TRBJ2-2; TRBD1 agrees at 9 bases. The CDR3 contains 16 residues. Losses at the gene ends were 5 bases for V and 4 bases for J; bases not matched to a gene: 8. CDR1 SEHNR and CDR2 FQNEAQ come from the germline V gene (reference sequence). The CDR3 DNA reads TGTGCCAGCAGCCCACGACAGGGGGGCATCACCGGGGAGCTGTTTTTT. Translated: CASSPRQGGITGELFF.

The chain couples TRBV28 to TRBJ2-3; no reliable D call. Per germline, CDR1 MDHEN and CDR2 SYDVKM. The CDR3 consists of 11 residues. With 6 bases removed from V and 7 bases from J, the gap between germline ends came to 8 bases. CDR3 in DNA: TGTGCCAGCAGCCCGATGCATACGCAGTATTTT. The encoded protein is CASSPMHTQYF. The variable domain in full, completed from reference TRBV28 and TRBJ2-3, reads DVKVTQSSRYLVKRTGEKVFLECVQDMDHENMFWYRQDPGLGLRLIYFSYDVKMKEKGDIPEGYSVSREKKERFSLILESASTNQTSMYLCASSPMHTQYFGPGTRLTVL.

This sequence joins TRBV11-3 and TRBJ2-5, with no clear D. Germline V gene data show CDR1 as SGHNT and CDR2 as YENEEA. CDR3 length equals 14 residues. Trimming stripped 5 bases from V and 5 bases from J, with 15 bases between. The CDR3 nucleotides read TGTGCCAGCAGCGTCGGAGCATTTCAGGAGACCCAGTACTTC. Translated, it gives CASSVGAFQETQYF.

The CDR3 loop is CASSNSGTSGGTDTQYF. As DNA, the CDR3 is TGTGCCAGCAGCAACTCCGGGACTAGCGGGGGTACAGATACGCAGTATTTT. The gene calls are TRBV6-4 and TRBJ2-3; 14 bases line up with TRBD2. V dropped 6 bases and J dropped 3; count of bases not matched to a gene: 8. The germline V gene has CDR1 MRHNA and CDR2 SNTAGT. The CDR3 loop spans 17 amino acids.

This clone was seen only a few times. The chain links TRBV19 to TRBJ1-5; TRBD1 agrees at 12 bases. Germline assignment: CDR1 LNHDA and CDR2 SQIVND (reference sequence). The trim removed 4 bases at V and 6 bases at J, leaving 7 bases unmatched. The CDR3 consists of 16 residues. The DNA of the CDR3 is TGTGCCAGTAGTACGCCTGGGACAGGGGGCACTCAGCCCCAGCATTTT. It codes for CASSTPGTGGTQPQHF.